Below, 31 T cell receptor beta chains from the same sample are listed, as sequenced in a study of blood T cell repertoires in COVID-19. The table came from immunoSEQ multiplex PCR; TCRdb's copy has only in-frame clones and leaves some out. The sample includes 200,000 to 250,000 clones, roughly four fifths of them seen just once. Material: peripheral blood. These receptors were collected from a woman aged 80 or over with COVID-19, enrolled during active disease.

J is TRBJ1-1 and V is TRBV2, with 7 bases identical to TRBD1. The CDR3 contains 14 residues. Germline V gene sequence: CDR1 SNHLY, CDR2 FYNNEI. V lost 3 bases to trimming and J lost 5 bases; unmatched junction nucleotides: 6. CDR3 residues: CASSDWDSRTEAFF. The CDR3 DNA follows: TGTGCCAGCAGTGATTGGGACAGTCGAACTGAAGCTTTCTTT.

This clone has a single count. The chain is built from TRBV5-1 and TRBJ2-7, with a tentative D call TRBD2 (6 bases). Trimming pared 0 bases from V and 2 bases from J, leaving 18 bases between. CDR1 is SGHRS and CDR2 is YFSETQ in the germline V gene. This CDR3 has 17 amino acids. CDR3 loop: CASSLGLLRGRAYEQYF. Here the CDR3 DNA reads TGCGCCAGCAGCTTGGGTTTGTTGCGGGGTCGGGCCTACGAGCAGTACTTC.

CDR3 sequence: CASSGSTGYSQYF. The CDR3, as DNA: TGTGCCAGCAGCGGCTCGACAGGCTACTCCCAGTACTTC. The chain joins TRBV7-2 to TRBJ2-5, with TRBD1 as a possible D gene (6 bases). With 5 bases removed from V and 9 bases from J, the gap between germline ends came to 16 bases. Germline loops: CDR1 SGHTA, CDR2 FQGNSA. This CDR3 is 13 amino acids long.

The rearrangement uses TRBV9 and TRBJ1-6; D is possibly TRBD1 (5 bases). V lost 0 bases, J lost 2 bases, and 6 bases lay in between. The CDR3 length is 15 residues. Germline V lookup: CDR1 SGDLS, CDR2 YYNGEE. The CDR3 coding sequence is TGTGCCAGCAGCGTAGCAGGGACCTATAATTCACCCCTCCACTTT. Its protein is CASSVAGTYNSPLHF.

The chain uses TRBV9 and TRBJ2-1, with D possibly being TRBD2 (6 bases). This CDR3 contains 14 residues. Germline CDR1 reads SGDLS; CDR2 reads YYNGEE. The V end was cut by 3 bases, the J end by 4 bases, with 11 bases between. The CDR3 nucleotides are TGTGCCAGCAGCGCCCGGGACTCATACAATGAGCAGTTCTTC. Amino acid sequence: CASSARDSYNEQFF.

This rearrangement joins TRBV11-2 to TRBJ2-7; maybe TRBD2 (5 bases). The CDR3 runs to 14 residues. Germline CDR1 is SGHAT and CDR2 is FQNNGV. Trimming stripped 5 bases from V and 2 bases from J, with 13 bases between. CDR3 bases: TGTGCCAGCAGCCGTGCCAGCGGCCCCTACGAGCAGTACTTC. Translation: CASSRASGPYEQYF.

The chain has TRBV30 and TRBJ2-3, with 9 bases fitting TRBD2. This CDR3 has 16 residues. V was clipped by 4 bases and J by 6 bases; unmatched bases: 14. The germline V gene has CDR1 GTSNPN and CDR2 SVGIG (reference sequence). DNA for the CDR3: TGTGCCTGGACCCCAGGGCTAGCGGGGATGGGGGATACGCAGTATTTT. Amino acids: CAWTPGLAGMGDTQYF.

This chain connects TRBV7-9 to TRBJ2-7; D perhaps matches TRBD1 (5 bases). Germline CDR1 and CDR2: SEHNR and FQNEAQ (reference sequence). Trimming pared 2 bases from V and 0 bases from J, leaving 8 bases between. There are 14 residues in the CDR3. The CDR3 DNA reads TGTGCCAGCAGCTTATGGGGCAGCTCCTACGAGCAGTACTTC. Its protein product is CASSLWGSSYEQYF.

The genes are TRBV6-1 and TRBJ1-5, with 8 bases lining up with TRBD1. V dropped 4 bases and J dropped 0; count of bases not matched to a gene: 14. CDR3 length equals 19 residues. CDR1 and CDR2 (germline): MNHNS, SASEGT. CDR3 in DNA: TGTGCCAGCAGTGCTCGAAGGACCGGGACAGGATATAGCAATCAGCCCCAGCATTTT. This gives the protein CASSARRTGTGYSNQPQHF.

The rearrangement uses TRBV5-1 and TRBJ2-2; D unresolved. Germline assignment: CDR1 SGHRS and CDR2 YFSETQ. V lost 0 bases, J lost 2 bases, and 8 bases lay in between. This CDR3 is built from 15 residues. CDR3 DNA: TGCGCCAGCAGCTTGGATCTAGTAAACACCGGGGAGCTGTTTTTT. Protein: CASSLDLVNTGELFF.

J is TRBJ1-1 and V is TRBV5-6; D might be TRBD1 (5 bases). Trimming took 1 base from V and 3 from J, leaving 13 bases between them. The germline gives CDR1 SGHDT, CDR2 YYEEEE. The CDR3 spans 15 residues. CDR3 region: CASSLLGGAHTEAFF. In nucleotides, the CDR3 is TGTGCCAGCAGCTTGTTGGGTGGGGCCCACACTGAAGCTTTCTTT.

This clone was recorded a few times. The J gene is TRBJ2-5, the V gene TRBV5-1; 10 nucleotides line up with TRBD1. V lost 3 bases, J lost 4 bases, and 6 bases stayed unmatched. Germline V gene lookup returns CDR1 SGHRS and CDR2 YFSETQ. CDR3 length equals 15 residues. CDR3 region: CASSSQTGGGETQYF. The CDR3 DNA sequence: TGCGCCAGCAGCTCACAGACAGGGGGCGGAGAGACCCAGTACTTC. The full variable domain, with the rest looked up from reference TRBV5-1 and TRBJ2-5, is KAGVTQTPRYLIKTRGQQVTLSCSPISGHRSVSWYQQTPGQGLQFLFEYFSETQRNKGNFPGRFSGRQFSNSRSEMNVSTLELGDSALYLCASSSQTGGGETQYFGPGTRLLVL.

This chain links TRBV25-1 with TRBJ2-7, with a possible D match to TRBD2 (6 bases). V was clipped by 4 bases and J by 0 bases, with 13 bases between them. Looked up from germline, CDR1 is MGHDK and CDR2 is SYGVNS. CDR3 length equals 15 residues. This CDR3 reads CASSALRGYSYEQYF. CDR3 in DNA: TGTGCCAGCAGTGCCCTCCGGGGGTACTCCTACGAGCAGTACTTC.

V and J are TRBV10-3 and TRBJ1-1, with 7 bases matching TRBD1. Germline assignment: CDR1 ENHRY and CDR2 SYGVKD. Unmatched junction bases numbered 8, after V lost 9 bases and J lost 4 bases. The CDR3 has 13 amino acids. The CDR3 loop is CAIAGQLGTEAFF. CDR3 DNA sequence: TGTGCCATTGCGGGACAGTTGGGCACTGAAGCTTTCTTT.

This chain joins TRBV3-1 (or the pseudogene TRBV3-2) and TRBJ1-4, with D perhaps TRBD1 (5 bases). Germline V gene lookup returns CDR1 LGHDT and CDR2 YNNKEL (reference sequence). The CDR3 consists of 16 residues. V was trimmed by 3 bases and J by 3 bases, leaving 14 bases between them. The CDR3 sequence is CASSHRDTGPNEKLFF. The CDR3 bases are TGTGCCAGCAGCCATCGCGACACAGGACCTAATGAAAAACTGTTTTTT.

This clone was observed a handful of times. This chain joins TRBV18 and TRBJ1-3, with 8 bases aligning to TRBD1. Per the germline V gene, CDR1 is KGHSH and CDR2 is LQKENI. V was clipped by 3 bases and J by 6 bases; unmatched bases: 4. The CDR3 has 14 residues. CDR3 protein: CASSPPGQANTIYF. CDR3 sequence (DNA): TGTGCCAGCTCACCCCCGGGACAGGCAAACACCATATATTTT.

The V and J genes are TRBV5-1 and TRBJ2-1; 7 bases are a match to TRBD2. The CDR3 loop spans 16 amino acids. The V gene end was trimmed by 4 bases and the J gene end by 3 bases; junction bases not matched to a gene: 10. Germline values: CDR1 SGHRS, CDR2 YFSETQ. CDR3 residues: CASSQRGRTSYNEQFF. CDR3 DNA sequence: TGCGCCAGCAGCCAGCGCGGCAGGACTAGCTACAATGAGCAGTTCTTC. Full variable domain (remainder filled in from reference TRBV5-1 and TRBJ2-1): KAGVTQTPRYLIKTRGQQVTLSCSPISGHRSVSWYQQTPGQGLQFLFEYFSETQRNKGNFPGRFSGRQFSNSRSEMNVSTLELGDSALYLCASSQRGRTSYNEQFFGPGTRLTVL.

V is TRBV4-3 and J is TRBJ2-2, with 11 nucleotides matching TRBD2. CDR1 is LGHNA, CDR2 YSLEER, per germline. The CDR3 is 15 amino acids. Germline trimming cut 0 bases from V and 10 bases from J; bases unmatched to any gene: 4. The DNA for the CDR3 is TGCGCCAGCAGCCAAGAGTCTAGCGGGAGGAAGGAGCTGTTTTTT. This gives the protein CASSQESSGRKELFF.

V usage is TRBV6-1 and J usage is TRBJ2-7; D remains ambiguous. Germline CDR1 MNHNS, CDR2 SASEGT. This CDR3 region has 11 residues. Trimming removed 3 bases from V and 10 bases from J, with 10 bases in between. This chain's CDR3 is CASSESVYQYF. CDR3 sequence (DNA): TGTGCCAGCAGTGAGTCCGTCTACCAGTACTTC.

The CDR3 nucleotides read TGTGCCAGCAGCTTGATCGAGGGCCTCTCCTACGAGCAGTACTTC. Protein sequence: CASSLIEGLSYEQYF. This rearrangement joins TRBV7-9 to TRBJ2-7; D is possibly TRBD2 (5 bases). The V gene lost 3 bases and the J gene lost 0 bases, with 12 bases spanning the gap. Germline V gene sequence: CDR1 SEHNR, CDR2 FQNEAQ (reference sequence). The CDR3 totals 15 residues.

V and J are TRBV4-1 and TRBJ1-1, with D tentatively TRBD1 (5 bases). The ends were cut back, 4 bases at V and 7 bases at J, with 13 bases in the middle. Germline V CDR1 and CDR2: MGHRA, YSYEKL. The CDR3 spans 13 residues. CDR3 protein: CASSPGLRVEAFF. The CDR3, as DNA: TGCGCCAGCAGCCCGGGACTCAGGGTTGAAGCTTTCTTT.

The chain recombines TRBV29-1 with TRBJ1-2, with D perhaps TRBD1 (5 bases). The germline CDR1 and CDR2 sequences are SQVTM and ANQGSEA. The CDR3 covers 11 residues. The CDR3: CTGGGDYGYTF. The CDR3 bases are TGCACCGGGGGAGGGGACTATGGCTACACCTTC.

This chain uses TRBV7-2 with TRBJ2-5; 8 bases align to TRBD2. The CDR3 runs to 15 residues. Trimming cost V 5 bases and J 4 bases; bases outside gene matches: 9. The germline CDR1 and CDR2 sequences are SGHTA and FQGNSA. The DNA for the CDR3 is TGTGCCAGCAGCCCCCCGGGACTAGGTGGAGAGACCCAGTACTTC. Its protein is CASSPPGLGGETQYF.

This chain joins TRBV28 and TRBJ1-4; possibly TRBD1 for D (5 bases). The ends were cut back, 4 bases at V and 1 base at J, with 7 bases in the middle. The CDR3 extends over 14 amino acids. Germline CDR1 MDHEN, CDR2 SYDVKM. Here the CDR3 DNA reads TGTGCCAGCAGTTCGGGGGTAACTAATGAAAAACTGTTTTTT. Translated: CASSSGVTNEKLFF.

This clone was counted a single time. The rearrangement joins TRBV5-1 to TRBJ1-1; D is ambiguous. This CDR3 has 14 amino acids. Trimming left V 0 bases short and J 5 bases short, with 11 bases between. Germline V gives CDR1 SGHRS, CDR2 YFSETQ. The DNA of the CDR3 is TGCGCCAGCAGCTTGGTCGAGGCTTGGACTGAAGCTTTCTTT. Translation: CASSLVEAWTEAFF.

The J gene is TRBJ1-6, the V gene TRBV6-5; perhaps TRBD1 as D (6 bases). V lost 8 bases, J lost 6 bases, and 17 bases lay in between. The CDR3 totals 15 residues. Germline V gives CDR1 MNHEY, CDR2 SVGAGI. CDR3 coding DNA: TGTGCCAGCTCCAAAGAGGGGGTTGGTAATTCACCCCTCCACTTT. Protein: CASSKEGVGNSPLHF.

The rearrangement joins TRBV9 to TRBJ1-4; weak D call: TRBD1 (5 bases). V was shortened by 4 bases and J by 7 bases, with 11 bases between the two germline ends. CDR3 size: 13 residues. Germline CDR1 reads SGDLS; CDR2 reads YYNGEE. The CDR3 sequence: CASSPGSGEKLFF. CDR3 nucleotide sequence: TGTGCCAGCAGCCCAGGGTCCGGTGAAAAACTGTTTTTT.

The rearrangement uses TRBV12-3 or TRBV12-4 and TRBJ1-6; D unresolved. This CDR3 is built from 13 residues. Trimming stripped 4 bases from V and 5 bases from J, with 6 bases between. The CDR3 is CASSSRDNSPLHF. As DNA, the CDR3 is TGTGCCAGCAGTTCCCGGGATAATTCACCCCTCCACTTT.

This chain links TRBV11-2 with TRBJ1-1; D may be TRBD1 (6 bases). CDR1 and CDR2 (germline): SGHAT, FQNNGV. V gave up 6 bases and J gave up 1 base, with 12 bases separating them. The CDR3 is made up of 14 amino acids. CDR3 protein: CASRVRGSNTEAFF. CDR3 nucleotides: TGTGCCAGCAGAGTCAGGGGATCGAACACTGAAGCTTTCTTT. Filled out from reference TRBV11-2 and TRBJ1-1, the complete variable domain reads EAGVAQSPRYKIIEKRQSVAFWCNPISGHATLYWYQQILGQGPKLLIQFQNNGVVDDSQLPKDRFSAERLKGVDSTLKIQPAKLEDSAVYLCASRVRGSNTEAFFGQGTRLTVV.

This clone occurred once. The V and J genes are TRBV6-1 and TRBJ1-5, with a tentative D call TRBD1 (5 bases). The germline V gene encodes CDR1 MNHNS and CDR2 SASEGT. Trimming took off 2 bases at V and 5 bases at J, with 16 bases between the two ends. The CDR3 loop spans 16 amino acids. This chain's CDR3 is CASSEQGITRDQPQHF. The CDR3 coding sequence is TGTGCCAGCAGTGAACAGGGTATTACAAGGGATCAGCCCCAGCATTTT.

This clone appeared a few times. The chain couples TRBV19 to TRBJ2-2; weak D call: TRBD1 (8 bases). This CDR3 region has 17 residues. V shed 7 bases and J shed 4 bases, with 22 bases lying between them. The V gene's germline CDR1 is LNHDA and CDR2 SQIVND (reference sequence). CDR3 region: CASISFGQGGRTGELFF. The CDR3, as DNA: TGTGCCAGTATTTCTTTCGGACAGGGAGGGCGCACCGGGGAGCTGTTTTTT.